The 19 T cell receptor beta chains below come from one sample, sequenced in a study of identical twins. TCRdb ran MiXCR on the 5' RACE reads and lists one entry per CDR3 protein. The sample holds about 190,000 distinct CDR3 sequences, 15% to 20% seen once. These data also formed part of another study, on T cells expressing NK-cell markers.

Sequencing was performed on CD8+ T cells sorted from blood. These TCRs come from a woman between 18 and 29 years old in good health.

This clonotype was seen a handful of times. The rearrangement joins TRBV9 to TRBJ2-7, with D possibly matching TRBD1 (6 bases). The V and J ends lost 3 bases and 3 bases respectively, with 13 bases between them. The CDR3 is 14 amino acids. CDR1 and CDR2 (germline): SGDLS, YYNGEE. The CDR3 nucleotides read TGTGCCAGCAGCGCTACAGGGCTCTTCTACGAGCAGTACTTC. Translating gives CASSATGLFYEQYF.

This clonotype was counted only a few times. This chain uses TRBV27 with TRBJ2-3, with D uncertain. Per the germline V gene, CDR1 is MNHEY and CDR2 is SMNVEV (reference sequence). The V end lost 4 bases, the J end lost 2 bases, and 7 bases lay between the germline ends. CDR3 length: 13 residues. CDR3 loop: CASSYTPTDTQYF. CDR3 sequence (DNA): TGTGCCAGCAGTTATACCCCCACAGATACGCAGTATTTT.

This clonotype showed up just a few times. The chain recombines TRBV9 with TRBJ2-3; D perhaps matches TRBD2 (5 bases). CDR1 and CDR2 (germline): SGDLS, YYNGEE. The CDR3 length is 15 residues. V was trimmed by 0 bases and J by 6 bases, leaving 14 bases between them. CDR3 coding DNA: TGTGCCAGCAGCGTAGCGGGCGGGTTGGCTGATACGCAGTATTTT. Its protein is CASSVAGGLADTQYF.

This clonotype was observed a handful of times. This chain connects TRBV11-2 to TRBJ2-1, with 10 bases fitting TRBD2. V dropped 6 bases and J dropped 4; count of bases not matched to a gene: 15. The CDR3 covers 18 residues. Germline CDR1 is SGHAT and CDR2 is FQNNGV. CDR3 residues: CASSGAGGTPDQYNEQFF. Here the CDR3 DNA reads TGTGCCAGCAGTGGAGCGGGGGGGACCCCGGACCAATACAATGAGCAGTTCTTC.

The chain uses TRBV14 and TRBJ2-1; perhaps D is TRBD1 or TRBD2 (5 bases each). Looked up from germline, CDR1 is SGHDN and CDR2 is FVKESK. The germline V and J ends were trimmed by 1 base and 8 bases, with 12 bases remaining between them. There are 14 residues in the CDR3. DNA for the CDR3: TGTGCCAGCAGCCAAGGGGGGTGGGGTTATGAGCAGTTCTTC. As protein: CASSQGGWGYEQFF.

This clonotype was observed at least ten times. The chain has TRBV9 and TRBJ1-1; no definite D call. V lost 3 bases, J lost 1 base, and 4 bases lay in between. The germline gives CDR1 SGDLS, CDR2 YYNGEE. This CDR3 spans 12 amino acids. Written as DNA, the CDR3 is TGTGCCAGCAGCGGTACGAACACTGAAGCTTTCTTT. Its protein is CASSGTNTEAFF.

V is TRBV9 and J is TRBJ2-1; 12 positions match TRBD2. The junction had 7 bases not matched to a gene; V was cut back by 4 bases and J by 2 bases. This CDR3 contains 17 residues. Germline V gene sequence: CDR1 SGDLS, CDR2 YYNGEE. CDR3 in amino acids: CASSSTTSGGPYNEQFF. In nucleotides, the CDR3 is TGTGCCAGCAGCTCCACGACTAGCGGGGGCCCCTACAATGAGCAGTTCTTC.

This clonotype was seen more than once but under ten times. The genes are TRBV6-2 or TRBV6-3 and TRBJ1-2; maybe TRBD1 (6 bases). The CDR3 runs to 13 residues. The germline gives CDR1 MNHEY, CDR2 SVGEGT. Trimming pared 7 bases from V and 5 bases from J, leaving 14 bases between. The CDR3 is CASTGATAYGYTF. The CDR3 DNA follows: TGTGCCAGCACGGGGGCAACGGCTTATGGCTACACCTTC.

V and J are TRBV7-8 and TRBJ2-7; 8 positions agree with TRBD2. Germline CDR1 and CDR2: SGHVS and FQNEAQ. CDR3 length equals 13 residues. Trimming at V came to 6 bases and at J to 3 bases, leaving 4 bases not matched to a gene. The CDR3 reads CASRPGTSYEQYF. DNA for the CDR3: TGTGCCAGCAGACCCGGGACTAGCTACGAGCAGTACTTC.

This clonotype was seen only a few times. This rearrangement joins TRBV11-2 to TRBJ1-6; no reliable D call. V lost 5 bases, J lost 10 bases, and 27 bases lay in between. This CDR3 has 18 amino acids. Germline-derived CDR1 and CDR2 are SGHAT and FQNNGV. The CDR3 bases are TGTGCCAGCAGCCAAAAGCATAACATCCACGACTTAGGCTCACCCCTCCACTTT. It is translated as CASSQKHNIHDLGSPLHF. The full variable domain, completed using reference TRBV11-2 and TRBJ1-6, is EAGVAQSPRYKIIEKRQSVAFWCNPISGHATLYWYQQILGQGPKLLIQFQNNGVVDDSQLPKDRFSAERLKGVDSTLKIQPAKLEDSAVYLCASSQKHNIHDLGSPLHFGNGTRLTVT.

Comment on this clonotype: Since a much larger clone is just one base distant, this may be a read error. The chain is built from TRBV9 and TRBJ2-7, with TRBD1 as a possible D gene (5 bases). V lost 3 bases to trimming and J lost 5 bases, with 15 bases between them. This CDR3 comprises 14 residues. Germline assignment: CDR1 SGDLS and CDR2 YYNGEE. Here the CDR3 reads CASSEGFQLDEQYF. CDR3 bases: TGTGCCAGCAGCGAGGGGTTCCAGCTAGACGAGCAGTACTTC.

This chain joins TRBV27 and TRBJ2-7; D perhaps matches TRBD2 (7 bases). Trimming took off 3 bases at V and 3 bases at J, with 18 bases between the two ends. The germline gives CDR1 MNHEY, CDR2 SMNVEV (reference sequence). The CDR3 length is 16 residues. CDR3 sequence (DNA): TGTGCCAGCAGTTTGGTTGGGGGGGGCGGAATCTACGAGCAGTACTTC. It translates to CASSLVGGGGIYEQYF.

This clonotype has more than one count but fewer than ten. The germline gene is not matched at one end of the junction; a read error may be the cause. J is TRBJ2-1 and V is TRBV7-7; 7 bases agree with TRBD2. Germline V lookup: CDR1 SSHAT, CDR2 FNYEAQ (reference sequence). This CDR3 contains 15 residues. The CDR3 DNA reads TGTGCTAGCAGCCCCTGGGGGGGCTCCTACAATGAGCAGTTCTTC. Translation: CASSPWGGSYNEQFF.

This clonotype was observed a few times. The J gene is TRBJ2-1, the V gene TRBV19; 7 bases map to TRBD2. The CDR3 runs to 15 residues. V dropped 5 bases and J dropped 5; count of bases not matched to a gene: 9. Germline V gene sequence: CDR1 LNHDA, CDR2 SQIVND (reference sequence). CDR3 residues: CASSLGTNLNNEQFF. As DNA, the CDR3 is TGTGCCAGTAGTCTCGGGACTAACCTGAACAATGAGCAGTTCTTC. Full variable domain (missing parts from reference TRBV19 and TRBJ2-1): DGGITQSPKYLFRKEGQNVTLSCEQNLNHDAMYWYRQDPGQGLRLIYYSQIVNDFQKGDIAEGYSVSREKKESFPLTVTSAQKNPTAFYLCASSLGTNLNNEQFFGPGTRLTVL.

Only a few counts were recorded for this clonotype. This chain links TRBV9 with TRBJ1-2; D possibly corresponds to TRBD1 (5 bases). This CDR3 spans 11 amino acids. V gave up 5 bases and J gave up 7 bases, with 9 bases separating them. Per germline, CDR1 SGDLS and CDR2 YYNGEE. The CDR3 sequence is CASRGRGGYTF. CDR3 bases: TGTGCCAGCAGGGGACGGGGTGGCTACACCTTC.

This clonotype was found a few times. The V and J genes are TRBV5-4 and TRBJ2-5; D remains unclear. Looked up from germline, CDR1 is SGHNT and CDR2 is YYREEE (reference sequence). V gave up 2 bases and J gave up 2 bases, with 13 bases separating them. This CDR3 comprises 15 residues. CDR3 bases: TGTGCCAGCAGCTTCCGGAGCCTGGGGCAAGAGACCCAGTACTTC. As protein: CASSFRSLGQETQYF.

The sample holds many counts of this clonotype. The V call is TRBV11-2, the J call TRBJ2-5; D is perhaps TRBD2 (6 bases). V lost 1 base, J lost 12 bases, and 15 bases lay in between. Germline V gene sequence: CDR1 SGHAT, CDR2 FQNNGV. CDR3 length: 13 amino acids. Here the CDR3 DNA reads TGTGCCAGCAGCTTAGCCCCCCCGGGACTGAAGTACTTC. Residues: CASSLAPPGLKYF.

The J gene is TRBJ2-2, the V gene TRBV3-1, with D hard to call. Germline assignment: CDR1 LGHDT and CDR2 YNNKEL (reference sequence). The V gene lost 1 base and the J gene lost 3 bases, with 9 bases spanning the gap. The CDR3 loop spans 15 amino acids. CDR3 loop: CASSQVDTDTGELFF. DNA of the CDR3: TGTGCCAGCAGCCAAGTCGACACTGACACCGGGGAGCTGTTTTTT.

CDR3 bases: TGTGCCAGCAGTGAAGATACGCAGTATTTT. Protein product: CASSEDTQYF. The rearrangement joins TRBV2 to TRBJ2-3, with D unresolved. Germline loops: CDR1 SNHLY, CDR2 FYNNEI. V was pared by 1 base and J by 7 bases, with 0 bases between. The CDR3 contains 10 residues.